Each of the 4 T cell receptor beta chains below was sequenced from the same sample in a study of radiotherapy plus CTLA-4 blockade in lung cancer. Only in-frame clones appear in the TCRdb table, and some are missing; sequencing was by immunoSEQ multiplex PCR. This table has roughly 90,000 clones, 60% to 85% appearing once. The specimen comprised peripheral blood, sampled from a patient treated with radiotherapy plus ipilimumab. The receptors originated from a human donor with non-small cell lung cancer who had a partial response to radiotherapy plus ipilimumab. Some clones in this sample may be carry-over from other donors' samples.

The chain has TRBV2 and TRBJ1-1; D is unresolved. This CDR3 spans 12 amino acids. Trimming took 3 bases from V and 3 from J, leaving 5 bases between them. Germline-derived CDR1 and CDR2 are SNHLY and FYNNEI. This chain's CDR3 is CASSDLYTEAFF. Written as DNA, the CDR3 is TGTGCCAGCAGTGATCTATACACTGAAGCTTTCTTT.

This sequence joins TRBV19 and TRBJ2-3; 7 nucleotides line up with TRBD2. The trim removed 5 bases at V and 1 base at J, leaving 12 bases unmatched. The length of the CDR3 is 17 residues. Per the germline V gene, CDR1 is LNHDA and CDR2 is SQIVND (reference sequence). In DNA, the CDR3 is TGTGCCAGTAGTCTAAAGCCCCCGGGGGGAGGCACAGATACGCAGTATTTT. Its protein is CASSLKPPGGGTDTQYF.

V gene TRBV19 combines with J gene TRBJ1-3; 7 nucleotides align to TRBD1. The CDR3 covers 15 residues. The V segment lost 5 bases and the J segment 1 base; nucleotides outside the gene matches: 5. Looked up from germline, CDR1 is LNHDA and CDR2 is SQIVND (reference sequence). DNA for the CDR3: TGTGCCAGTAGTCCAACAGGGGATTCTGGAAACACCATATATTTT. Translated, it gives CASSPTGDSGNTIYF.

V gene TRBV6-1 combines with J gene TRBJ1-1; a weak D match, TRBD1 (5 bases). This CDR3 is 11 amino acids long. The germline V gene encodes CDR1 MNHNS and CDR2 SASEGT. V shed 7 bases and J shed 5 bases, with 8 bases lying between them. CDR3 region: CASKGQTEAFF. CDR3 nucleotides: TGTGCCAGCAAGGGGCAAACTGAAGCTTTCTTT.